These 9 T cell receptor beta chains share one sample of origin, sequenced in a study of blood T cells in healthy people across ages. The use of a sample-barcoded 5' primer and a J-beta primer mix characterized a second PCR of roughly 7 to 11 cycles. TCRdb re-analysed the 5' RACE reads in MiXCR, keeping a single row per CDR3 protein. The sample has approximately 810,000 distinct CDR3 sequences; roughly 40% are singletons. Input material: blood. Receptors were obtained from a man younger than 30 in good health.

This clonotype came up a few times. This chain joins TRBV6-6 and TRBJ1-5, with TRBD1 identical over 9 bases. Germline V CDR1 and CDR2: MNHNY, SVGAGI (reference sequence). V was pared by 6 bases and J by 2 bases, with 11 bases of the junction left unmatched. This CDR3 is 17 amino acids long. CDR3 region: CASSGGTGSVGNQPQHF. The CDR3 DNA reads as TGTGCCAGCAGCGGCGGGACAGGGTCGGTGGGCAATCAGCCCCAGCATTTT.

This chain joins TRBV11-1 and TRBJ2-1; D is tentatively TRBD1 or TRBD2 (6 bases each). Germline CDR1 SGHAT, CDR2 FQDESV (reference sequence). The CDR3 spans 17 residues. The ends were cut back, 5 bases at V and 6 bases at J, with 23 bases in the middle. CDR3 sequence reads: CASSMGGRGGFSNEQFF. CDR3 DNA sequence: TGTGCCAGCAGCATGGGTGGTAGAGGGGGGTTTTCCAATGAGCAGTTCTTC.

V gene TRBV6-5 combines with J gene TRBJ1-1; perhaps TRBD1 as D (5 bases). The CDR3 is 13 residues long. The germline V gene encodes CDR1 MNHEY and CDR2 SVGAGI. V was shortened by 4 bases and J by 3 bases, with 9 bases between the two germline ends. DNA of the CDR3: TGTGCCAGCAGTTCGGGGCCTCACACTGAAGCTTTCTTT. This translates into CASSSGPHTEAFF.

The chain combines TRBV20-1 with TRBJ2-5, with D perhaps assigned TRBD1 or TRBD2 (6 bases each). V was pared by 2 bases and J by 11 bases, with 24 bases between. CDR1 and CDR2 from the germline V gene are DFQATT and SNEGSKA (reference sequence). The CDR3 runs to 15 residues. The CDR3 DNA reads TGCAGTGCTAGAAATGGAAGGGGGGTGAACAATGAGCAGTACTTC. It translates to CSARNGRGVNNEQYF.

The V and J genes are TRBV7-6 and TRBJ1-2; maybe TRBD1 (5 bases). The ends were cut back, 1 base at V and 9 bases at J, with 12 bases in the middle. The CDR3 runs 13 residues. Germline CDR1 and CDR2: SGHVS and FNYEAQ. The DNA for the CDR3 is TGTGCCAGCAGCTTAGAACGGGGCGGGAGCTACACCTTC. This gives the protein CASSLERGGSYTF. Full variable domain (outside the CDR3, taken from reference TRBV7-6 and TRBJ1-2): GAGVSQSPRYKVTKRGQDVALRCDPISGHVSLYWYRQALGQGPEFLTYFNYEAQQDKSGLPNDRFSAERPEGSISTLTIQRTEQRDSAMYRCASSLERGGSYTFGSGTRLTVV.

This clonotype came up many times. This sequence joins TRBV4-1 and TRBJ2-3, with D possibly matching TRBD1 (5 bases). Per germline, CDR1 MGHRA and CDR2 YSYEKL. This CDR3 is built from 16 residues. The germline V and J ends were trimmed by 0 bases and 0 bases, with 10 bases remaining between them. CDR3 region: CASSQDMAGSTDTQYF. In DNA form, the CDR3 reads TGCGCCAGCAGCCAAGATATGGCAGGGAGCACAGATACGCAGTATTTT.

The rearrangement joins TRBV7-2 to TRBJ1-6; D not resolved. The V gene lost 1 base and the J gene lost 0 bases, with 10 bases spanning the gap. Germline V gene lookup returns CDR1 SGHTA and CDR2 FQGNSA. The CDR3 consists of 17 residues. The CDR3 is CASSLVGGSSYNSPLHF. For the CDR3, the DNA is TGTGCCAGCAGCTTAGTTGGAGGGAGCTCCTATAATTCACCCCTCCACTTT.

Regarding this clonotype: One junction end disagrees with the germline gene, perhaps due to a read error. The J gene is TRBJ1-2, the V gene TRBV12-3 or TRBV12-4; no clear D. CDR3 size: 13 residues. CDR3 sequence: CASSVARWDGYTF. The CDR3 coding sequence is TGTGCCAGCAGTGTAGCTAGGTGGGATGGCTACACCTTC.

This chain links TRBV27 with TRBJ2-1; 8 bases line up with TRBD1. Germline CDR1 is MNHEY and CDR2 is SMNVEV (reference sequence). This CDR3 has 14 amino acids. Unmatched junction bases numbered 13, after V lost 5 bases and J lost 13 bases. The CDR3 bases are TGTGCCAGCAGTCCCCGGACAGGGACGGAGACCCAGTTCTTC. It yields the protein CASSPRTGTETQFF.